This T cell receptor (beta chain) comes out of a study of T cell responses to AZD1222 COVID-19 vaccine. Germline V gene lookup returns CDR1 SGHDT and CDR2 YYEEEE. Trimming removed 1 base from V and 5 bases from J, with 3 bases in between. The CDR3 has 11 amino acids. As regards this clone: Its antigen is not known.

The study, taken as a whole, reports: Two doses of AZD1222 preceded a rise in Spike-specific TCR breadth and depth. Repertoire samples came only from after the peak T cell response. Females outnumbered males among donors, who were mostly white British; clonal diversity was possibly underestimated. A reported finding is that nearly half of spike-specific TCRs target unmutated variant regions.

Profiled with immunoSEQ multiplex PCR; TCRdb holds only in-frame clones, not every one. In the table there are 80,000 to 130,000 clones, approximately 87% of which are singletons. J is TRBJ2-5 and V is TRBV5-6; D remains unclear. This receptor was identified in an adult in good health. The specimen was peripheral blood, collected on day 0 of AZD1222 vaccination. The DNA of the CDR3 is TGTGCCAGCAGCTTGCGCGAGACCCAGTACTTC. Protein product: CASSLRETQYF. Looking up the rest from reference TRBV5-6 and TRBJ2-5 gives the full variable domain: DAGVTQSPTHLIKTRGQQVTLRCSPKSGHDTVSWYQQALGQGPQFIFQYYEEEERQRGNFPDRFSGHQFPNYSSELNVNALLLGDSALYLCASSLRETQYFGPGTRLLVL.